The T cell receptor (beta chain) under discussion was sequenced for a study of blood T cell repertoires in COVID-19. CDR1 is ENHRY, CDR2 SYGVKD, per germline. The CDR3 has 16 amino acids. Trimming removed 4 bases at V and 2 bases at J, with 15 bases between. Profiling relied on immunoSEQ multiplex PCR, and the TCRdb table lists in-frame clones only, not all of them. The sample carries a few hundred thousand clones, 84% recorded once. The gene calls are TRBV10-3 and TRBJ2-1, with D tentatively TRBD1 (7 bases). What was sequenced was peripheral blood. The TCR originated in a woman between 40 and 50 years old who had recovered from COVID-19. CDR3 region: CAISGRGDRTYNEQFF. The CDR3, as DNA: TGTGCCATCAGTGGGAGGGGGGACAGAACCTACAATGAGCAGTTCTTC.